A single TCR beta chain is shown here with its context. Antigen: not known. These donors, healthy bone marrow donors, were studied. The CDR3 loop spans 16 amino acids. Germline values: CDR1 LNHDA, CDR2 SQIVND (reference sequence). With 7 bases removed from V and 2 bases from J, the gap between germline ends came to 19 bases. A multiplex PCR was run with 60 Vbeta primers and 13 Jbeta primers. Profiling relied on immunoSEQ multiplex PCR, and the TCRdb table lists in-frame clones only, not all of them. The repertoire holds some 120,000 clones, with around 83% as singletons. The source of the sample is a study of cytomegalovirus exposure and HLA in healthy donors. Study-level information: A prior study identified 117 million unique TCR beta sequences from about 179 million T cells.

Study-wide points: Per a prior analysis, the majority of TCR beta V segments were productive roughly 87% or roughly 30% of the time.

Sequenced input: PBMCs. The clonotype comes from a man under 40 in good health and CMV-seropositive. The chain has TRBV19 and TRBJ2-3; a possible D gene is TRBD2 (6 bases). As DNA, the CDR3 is TGTGCCAGTACCCGAGTGGGGGGTAAGCCCACAGATACGCAGTATTTT. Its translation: CASTRVGGKPTDTQYF.